This TCR beta chain was recovered during a study of blood T cell repertoires in COVID-19 (dated by TCRdb to the early 2020s). Looking at the study overall: Samples from collaborators originated in the United States, Italy and Spain and spanned both the acute and convalescent phases of COVID-19. Nearly every sample came with metadata listing a de-identified subject ID, COVID-19 status, age in years and sex. The material from the prospective study consisted of cDNA or gDNA derived from T cells, B-cell-depleted T cells, or PBMCs. The samples were drawn from two sources: the first 160 participants of the ongoing ImmuneRACE study, and 1,000 to 1,500 subjects contributed by 6 global collaborators. Subjects who had been exposed to COVID-19, were actively infected with it, or had recovered from it provided the deeply sampled blood TCRbeta repertoires that made up the dataset. The repertoires were made available in a free public database intended to serve as a resource for research on the immune response to SARS-CoV-2. Where available, HLA class I and class II types were taken from metadata supplied by the sample provider and were not determined by assay-based typing. The study at large found these results: The quantity of clinical and demographic metadata differed by source and by participant and was supplied without curation.

CDR1 and CDR2 (ENHRY, SYGVKD) derive from the germline V gene. V loses 3 bases, J loses 8 bases, and the germline ends lie 7 bases apart. The CDR3, from cysteine to phenylalanine, totals 11 residues. Only the CDR3 DNA stays, 33 bases, in frame from base 1. TCRbeta CDR3 regions were amplified from genomic DNA by means of the immunoSEQ Assay, a bias-controlled multiplex PCR. The paper's processing steps were these. Within the assay, amplification of reference gene primers was used to estimate how many nucleated cells each sample contained. To quantify the absolute abundance of each unique TCRbeta CDR3 rearrangement, sequence reads were collapsed and filtered. For each sample, productive Simpson clonality was calculated as the square root of Simpson's diversity index across productive rearrangements. As stored in TCRdb, this immuneACCESS dataset retains in-frame rearrangements with V and J assigned. A fraction of the clones does not appear; measured against another copy, unresolved V genes explain less than half of the discrepancy, and the remainder lacks a known reason. From that table come the V and J calls and clone size; the DNA was used to work out D and trimming. The sample table holds about 43,000 clones, of which 86% were seen once. The ten largest clones capture just under 8.5% of the sample.

Whole blood was collected in K2EDTA tubes by collaborating institutions according to the institutions' own protocols. For TCRbeta analysis, collaborators shipped samples in one of three forms: frozen whole blood, isolated PBMCs, or DNA extracted from either of those sample types. Of note for this clone: Its antigen remains undetermined. The record has no base qualities; no much larger clone is one base away.

The chain links TRBV10-3 with TRBJ1-2, with no reliable assignment of the D segment. This TCR derives from a man between 60 and 75 years old with active COVID-19. The sample taken for sequencing was peripheral blood. This receptor has the CDR3 CAISDERGYTF. The nucleotide sequence is given as TGTGCCATCAGTGACGAGCGGGGCTACACCTTC.